Given below is one T cell receptor (beta chain) in context. Its antigen is as yet unknown. V dropped 3 bases and J dropped 0 bases, with 9 bases sitting between them. Germline values: CDR1 SGHVS, CDR2 FQNEAQ. The CDR3 totals 15 residues. The sample is drawn from a study of post-analysis software for immune sequencing data. The authors incorporated unique molecular identifiers into the TCR beta cDNA libraries. One entry per CDR3 protein, called by TCRdb with MiXCR from the PCR reads. The repertoire has some 690,000 distinct CDR3 sequences, roughly 30% of them found once; the top ten carry around 0.56%. Notes on the study in general: Patients used about five TRBV segments, including TRBV5-6, TRBV5-1 and TRBV20-1, more often than controls. Compared against controls, patients with multiple sclerosis displayed significantly lower normalized Chao1 diversity.

This TCR came from a girl aged 5 to 17 with multiple sclerosis. The material sequenced was blood. The chain uses TRBV7-8 and TRBJ1-5; D not certain. The CDR3 spells CASSFEDSSNQPQHF. CDR3 DNA: TGTGCCAGCAGCTTCGAGGATTCTAGCAATCAGCCCCAGCATTTT.